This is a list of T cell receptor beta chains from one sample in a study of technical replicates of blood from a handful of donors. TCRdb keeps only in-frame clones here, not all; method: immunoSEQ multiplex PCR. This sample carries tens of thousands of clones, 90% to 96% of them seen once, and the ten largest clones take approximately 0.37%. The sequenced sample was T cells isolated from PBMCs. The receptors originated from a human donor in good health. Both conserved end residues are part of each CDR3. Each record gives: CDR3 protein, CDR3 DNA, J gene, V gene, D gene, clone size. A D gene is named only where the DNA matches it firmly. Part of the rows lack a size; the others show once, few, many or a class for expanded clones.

CDR3aa: CATSPGQAGSEAFF
CDR3nt: TGTGCCACCAGCCCAGGACAGGCGGGATCTGAAGCTTTCTTT
j_gene: TRBJ1-1
v_gene: TRBV15
d_gene: TRBD1
abundance: -

CDR3aa: CASSLVLGQGNTGELFF
CDR3nt: TGTGCCAGCAGCTTAGTTTTAGGACAGGGAAACACCGGGGAGCTGTTTTTT
j_gene: TRBJ2-2
v_gene: TRBV11-2
d_gene: TRBD1
abundance: -

CDR3aa: CASSPQEIYEQYF
CDR3nt: TGTGCCAGCAGCCCACAGGAGATCTACGAGCAGTACTTC
j_gene: TRBJ2-7
v_gene: TRBV7-6
d_gene: -
abundance: -

CDR3aa: CASSLSGWANNQPQHF
CDR3nt: TGTGCCAGTAGTCTGTCAGGGTGGGCGAACAATCAGCCCCAGCATTTT
j_gene: TRBJ1-5
v_gene: TRBV19
d_gene: -
abundance: -

CDR3aa: CASSLPGQLNYGYTF
CDR3nt: TGTGCCAGCAGCTTACCGGGACAGCTAAACTATGGCTACACCTTC
j_gene: TRBJ1-2
v_gene: TRBV7-9
d_gene: TRBD1
abundance: once

CDR3aa: CASSLGVVGQSDTQYF
CDR3nt: TGTGCCAGCAGCTTGGGGGTAGTAGGACAGTCAGATACGCAGTATTTT
j_gene: TRBJ2-3
v_gene: TRBV11-3
d_gene: -
abundance: -

CDR3aa: CAISEGGDRGLFSSYEQYF
CDR3nt: TGTGCCATCAGTGAGGGCGGGGACAGGGGGCTATTTAGCTCCTACGAGCAGTACTTC
j_gene: TRBJ2-7
v_gene: TRBV10-3
d_gene: TRBD1
abundance: -

CDR3aa: CASSRFRTEAFF
CDR3nt: TGTGCCAGCAGCAGATTCCGCACTGAAGCTTTCTTT
j_gene: TRBJ1-1
v_gene: TRBV28
d_gene: -
abundance: few

CDR3aa: CASSESGTSGASSTDTQYF
CDR3nt: TGCGCCAGCAGTGAGTCTGGAACTAGCGGGGCCTCTAGCACAGATACGCAGTATTTT
j_gene: TRBJ2-3
v_gene: TRBV10-2
d_gene: TRBD2
abundance: -

CDR3aa: CASRQGAYEQYF
CDR3nt: TGTGCCAGCAGACAGGGGGCCTACGAGCAGTACTTC
j_gene: TRBJ2-7
v_gene: TRBV6-5
d_gene: TRBD1
abundance: -

CDR3aa: CASSQERYGSMADTQYF
CDR3nt: TGTGCCAGCAGCCAAGAACGGTATGGTAGTATGGCAGATACGCAGTATTTT
j_gene: TRBJ2-3
v_gene: TRBV4-2
d_gene: -
abundance: -

CDR3aa: CASSSLLAGHNEQFF
CDR3nt: TGTGCCAGCAGCTCCCTTCTAGCGGGGCATAATGAGCAGTTCTTC
j_gene: TRBJ2-1
v_gene: TRBV9
d_gene: TRBD2
abundance: -

CDR3aa: CASSQRGGTGGKLFF
CDR3nt: TGTGCCAGCAGCCAGAGGGGTGGGACAGGGGGAAAACTGTTTTTT
j_gene: TRBJ1-4
v_gene: TRBV11-2
d_gene: TRBD1
abundance: -

CDR3aa: CASSQEGLGDTQYF
CDR3nt: TGTGCCAGCAGTCAGGAGGGACTCGGAGATACGCAGTATTTT
j_gene: TRBJ2-3
v_gene: TRBV6-5
d_gene: -
abundance: -

CDR3aa: CSARIAYEQYF
CDR3nt: TGCAGTGCTAGAATAGCGTACGAGCAGTACTTC
j_gene: TRBJ2-7
v_gene: TRBV20-1
d_gene: -
abundance: -

CDR3aa: CASSFSSLGHEQYF
CDR3nt: TGTGCCAGCAGCTTTTCTTCGTTGGGGCACGAGCAGTACTTC
j_gene: TRBJ2-7
v_gene: TRBV7-9
d_gene: -
abundance: -

CDR3aa: CAANPTGSEGEQYF
CDR3nt: TGTGCCGCCAACCCGACAGGATCCGAGGGGGAGCAGTACTTC
j_gene: TRBJ2-7
v_gene: TRBV7-8
d_gene: -
abundance: -

CDR3aa: CASSSGTSFIHEQFF
CDR3nt: TGTGCCAGCAGCTCCGGGACTAGCTTCATCCATGAGCAGTTCTTC
j_gene: TRBJ2-1
v_gene: TRBV11-2
d_gene: TRBD2
abundance: -

CDR3aa: CASSLEKTGEAFF
CDR3nt: TGTGCCAGCAGCTTAGAGAAGACAGGGGAAGCTTTCTTT
j_gene: TRBJ1-1
v_gene: TRBV7-3
d_gene: TRBD1
abundance: -

CDR3aa: CATIREATDTQYF
CDR3nt: TGTGCCACAATCCGGGAAGCCACAGATACGCAGTATTTT
j_gene: TRBJ2-3
v_gene: TRBV5-4
d_gene: -
abundance: -

CDR3aa: CASSIGRNYGYTF
CDR3nt: TGTGCCAGTAGTATTGGCAGAAACTATGGCTACACCTTC
j_gene: TRBJ1-2
v_gene: TRBV19
d_gene: -
abundance: -

CDR3aa: CASGLGSYEQYF
CDR3nt: TGTGCCAGTGGACTGGGGTCCTACGAGCAGTACTTC
j_gene: TRBJ2-7
v_gene: TRBV7-9
d_gene: -
abundance: -